The sequence of this T cell receptor beta chain was determined in a study of T-cell memory formation after mild COVID-19. Study details: Across donors, TCR clusters were largely donor specific.

The TCR alpha and TCR beta cDNA libraries, bearing sample barcodes and UMIs, were generated by 5'RACE using constant-segment primers. MiXCR was run by TCRdb on the 5' RACE reads, yielding one entry per CDR3 protein. Altogether approximately 500,000 distinct CDR3 sequences are present, around 27% being singletons, with the ten largest covering around 13%. The TCR comes from an adult woman who had mild COVID-19 (a few samples of this study predate the infection). Cell type and time point are not known. The sample consisted of PBMCs or a T cell subset sorted from them (not recorded which).

CDR3 sequence reads: CASSPRAGGGYEQYF. In DNA form, the CDR3 reads TGTGCCAGCAGCCCGAGGGCGGGAGGGGGATACGAGCAGTACTTC. V usage is TRBV7-3 and J usage is TRBJ2-7, with TRBD2 matching 9 bases. V lost 5 bases and J lost 4; bases outside the gene matches: 9. The CDR3 covers 15 residues. The V gene's germline CDR1 is SGHTA and CDR2 FQGTGA.